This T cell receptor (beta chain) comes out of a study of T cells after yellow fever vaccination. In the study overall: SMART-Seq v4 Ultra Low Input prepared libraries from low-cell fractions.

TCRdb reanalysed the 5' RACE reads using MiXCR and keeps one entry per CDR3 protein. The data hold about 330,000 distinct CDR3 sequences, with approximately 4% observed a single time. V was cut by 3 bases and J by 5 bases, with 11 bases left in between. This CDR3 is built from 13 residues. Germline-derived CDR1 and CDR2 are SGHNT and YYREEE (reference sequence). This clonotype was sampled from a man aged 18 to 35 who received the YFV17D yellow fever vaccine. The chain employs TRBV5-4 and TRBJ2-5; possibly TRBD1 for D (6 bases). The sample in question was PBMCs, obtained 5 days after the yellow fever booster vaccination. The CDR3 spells CASSSQGLETQYF. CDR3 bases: TGTGCCAGCAGCTCACAGGGCTTGGAGACCCAGTACTTC.